Listed here are 22 T cell receptor beta chains from one sample, sequenced in a study of preoperative IRX-2 immunotherapy in early breast cancer (dated by TCRdb to the late 2010s). Explained via the paper, the treatment or condition label denotes: preoperative locoregional IRX-2 cytokine immunotherapy. Library method: the immunoSEQ multiplex PCR assay. TCRdb's version of the immuneACCESS table is confined to in-frame rearrangements and falls short of the full clone set. An unresolved V gene accounts for under half of the shortfall where checked; the remainder is of unknown origin. Counted in this sample were about 3,000 clones; approximately 84% of them appeared once. The top ten hold 8.4% of the sample. Sequenced material: tumor tissue, taken after IRX-2 immunotherapy. These receptors were taken from a human donor with breast cancer.

The CDR3 reads CASSQGTGNTYEQYF. The CDR3, as DNA: TGCGCCAGCAGCCAAGGGACGGGGAACACCTACGAGCAGTACTTC. The rearrangement uses TRBV1 and TRBJ2-7; the DNA was not used to check the table's D call, TRBD2. TRBV1 is a pseudogene. CDR3 length: 15 amino acids.

The chain links TRBV19 to TRBJ2-1; D uncertain. Germline V gives CDR1 LNHDA, CDR2 SQIVND (reference sequence). V was trimmed by 3 bases and J by 6 bases, leaving 9 bases between them. This CDR3 comprises 13 residues. The CDR3 DNA reads as TGTGCCAGTAGTATCAGCCGATTCAATGAGCAGTTCTTC. Translating gives CASSISRFNEQFF.

V and J are TRBV7-2 and TRBJ1-2; TRBD1 matches 7 bases. The CDR3 runs 13 residues. V lost 4 bases and J lost 8; bases outside the gene matches: 7. Germline assignment: CDR1 SGHTA and CDR2 FQGNSA. CDR3 protein: CASSWGQRGGYTF. The DNA of the CDR3 is TGTGCCAGCAGCTGGGGACAGCGTGGAGGCTACACCTTC.

This rearrangement joins TRBV11-3 to TRBJ1-4; TRBD1 agrees at 9 bases. The CDR3 runs to 15 residues. CDR1 is SGHNT, CDR2 YENEEA, per germline. V lost 6 bases to trimming and J lost 6 bases; unmatched junction nucleotides: 8. The CDR3 DNA sequence: TGTGCCAGCAGTCCCGGGACAGGGAGGCATGAAAAACTGTTTTTT. Translated: CASSPGTGRHEKLFF.

This clone was observed once. The chain uses TRBV4-1 and TRBJ2-2; 13 nucleotides line up with TRBD2. The germline CDR1 and CDR2 sequences are MGHRA and YSYEKL. The CDR3 consists of 17 residues. With V trimmed by 5 bases and J by 4 bases, 7 bases remained unmatched. The CDR3 loop is CASSYTSGRAGTGELFF. For the CDR3, the DNA is TGCGCCAGCAGCTACACTAGCGGGAGGGCGGGCACCGGGGAGCTGTTTTTT.

V gene TRBV18 combines with J gene TRBJ2-1; 8 bases are a match to TRBD2. The V and J ends lost 3 bases and 7 bases, in that order; junction bases with no gene match: 2. This CDR3 has 13 amino acids. Germline lookup yields CDR1 KGHSH and CDR2 LQKENI. The DNA of the CDR3 is TGTGCCAGCTCACCCGGGGGGGCAAATGAGCAGTTCTTC. It specifies CASSPGGANEQFF.

The chain recombines TRBV11-3 with TRBJ1-1; D is undetermined. CDR3 length: 16 amino acids. Germline V gene sequence: CDR1 SGHNT, CDR2 YENEEA. Between the trimmed V and J ends, which lost 7 bases and 1 base, there was a span of 19 bases. In nucleotides, the CDR3 is TGTGCCAGCACCCCGATTTTTCGACCTCCGAACACTGAAGCTTTCTTT. Encoded protein: CASTPIFRPPNTEAFF.

This chain joins TRBV29-1 and TRBJ2-7, with 8 positions matching TRBD1. CDR1 and CDR2 from the germline V gene are SQVTM and ANQGSEA. There are 16 residues in the CDR3. V shed 2 bases, J shed 3 bases, and the junction held 12 bases outside the gene matches. The CDR3 is CSVEPGTGEHYYEQYF. CDR3 DNA: TGCAGCGTTGAACCCGGGACAGGCGAACACTACTACGAGCAGTACTTC.

CDR3 bases: TGTGCCTGGAGTAGGGCCAGGGGTCACGAGCAGTACTTC. Protein: CAWSRARGHEQYF. The V gene is TRBV30, the J gene TRBJ2-7; D might be TRBD1 (6 bases). Germline V gene data show CDR1 as GTSNPN and CDR2 as SVGIG (reference sequence). The CDR3 is made up of 13 amino acids. V was clipped by 2 bases and J by 5 bases, with 13 bases between them.

The chain has TRBV15 and TRBJ2-7; 7 bases fit TRBD2. Trimming cost V 6 bases and J 5 bases; bases outside gene matches: 13. Germline CDR1 and CDR2: LNHNV and YYDKDF (reference sequence). This CDR3 comprises 15 residues. CDR3 nucleotides: TGTGCCACCAGTCCGAGCGGGAACCTGATTCACGAGCAGTACTTC. Its protein is CATSPSGNLIHEQYF.

In this sample, this clone turned up a few times. This chain links TRBV11-3 with TRBJ2-3, with 14 bases aligning to TRBD2. Germline CDR1 and CDR2: SGHNT and YENEEA. The CDR3 totals 18 residues. The junction had 8 bases not matched to a gene; V was cut back by 5 bases and J by 1 base. CDR3: CASSRGLAGAPGTDTQYF. The DNA for the CDR3 is TGTGCCAGCAGCCGGGGACTAGCGGGGGCCCCTGGCACAGATACGCAGTATTTT.

J is TRBJ1-1 and V is TRBV23-1; D might be TRBD1 (5 bases). TRBV23-1 carries the ORF label, with uncertain function. V was cut by 6 bases and J by 1 base, with 24 bases left in between. The CDR3 is 18 residues long. The CDR3 loop is CASSQDYGGRAGNTEAFF. Written as DNA, the CDR3 is TGCGCCAGCAGCCAAGATTATGGTGGCAGGGCTGGGAACACTGAAGCTTTCTTT.

This chain links TRBV19 with TRBJ1-1; 7 positions agree with TRBD1. This CDR3 has 15 residues. Trimming cost V 5 bases and J 3 bases; bases outside gene matches: 9. CDR1 is LNHDA and CDR2 is SQIVND in the germline V gene (reference sequence). CDR3 sequence reads: CASSPSDRDYTEAFF. In DNA form, the CDR3 reads TGTGCCAGTAGTCCCTCCGACAGGGATTACACTGAAGCTTTCTTT.

This sequence joins TRBV30 and TRBJ2-7; 8 nucleotides line up with TRBD2. V shed 5 bases and J 4 bases; nucleotides not matched to a gene: 13. The CDR3 contains 15 residues. Germline loops: CDR1 GTSNPN, CDR2 SVGIG (reference sequence). DNA for the CDR3: TGTGCCTGGGGCCGTGGTGGTAGCGGGGTATACGAGCAGTACTTC. Amino acid sequence: CAWGRGGSGVYEQYF. The entire variable domain, with the rest obtained from reference TRBV30 and TRBJ2-7, is as follows: SQTIHQWPATLVQPVGSPLSLECTVEGTSNPNLYWYRQAAGRGLQLLFYSVGIGQISSEVPQNLSASRPQDRQFILSSKKLLLSDSGFYLCAWGRGGSGVYEQYFGPGTRLTVT.

The sample holds one count of this clone. The chain joins TRBV14 to TRBJ1-5; no firm D call. This CDR3 contains 12 residues. V lost 4 bases and J 2 bases, leaving 3 bases between the germline ends. Germline CDR1 and CDR2: SGHDN and FVKESK. In DNA, the CDR3 is TGTGCCAGCAGCCTAGGCAATCAGCCCCAGCATTTT. Translating gives CASSLGNQPQHF.

The chain is built from TRBV11-3 and TRBJ2-5, with D possibly matching TRBD1 (6 bases). The CDR3 length is 14 residues. The germline V and J ends were trimmed by 2 bases and 5 bases, with 12 bases remaining between them. Germline CDR1 SGHNT, CDR2 YENEEA. The CDR3 nucleotides read TGTGCCAGCAGCTTAAATGCAGGGGAGGAGACCCAGTACTTC. Protein: CASSLNAGEETQYF.

This sequence joins TRBV28 and TRBJ1-1; the D gene is possibly TRBD1 (6 bases). The CDR3 runs to 14 residues. Germline V gene data show CDR1 as MDHEN and CDR2 as SYDVKM. Trimming took 3 bases from V and 3 from J, leaving 11 bases between them. The CDR3 DNA follows: TGTGCCAGCAGTTTCATGGGGGGCTACACTGAAGCTTTCTTT. Translated: CASSFMGGYTEAFF.

This clone was seen a single time. The chain recombines TRBV19 with TRBJ2-7; D is undetermined. The CDR3 extends over 13 amino acids. Germline V gives CDR1 LNHDA, CDR2 SQIVND (reference sequence). V was cut by 3 bases and J by 3 bases, with 9 bases left in between. CDR3 sequence reads: CASSIRWNYEQYF. The CDR3 DNA is TGTGCCAGTAGTATCCGATGGAACTACGAGCAGTACTTC.

This clone was detected only once. For the CDR3, the DNA is TGTGCCAGCTCGAATGGTCGGGAGAATCAGCCCCAGCATTTT. It codes for CASSNGRENQPQHF. The chain has TRBV18 and TRBJ1-5; no clear D. CDR1 is KGHSH and CDR2 is LQKENI in the germline V gene. This CDR3 is 14 amino acids long. V lost 6 bases and J 4 bases, leaving 13 bases between the germline ends.

The chain couples TRBV7-6 to TRBJ2-5; D perhaps matches TRBD2 (6 bases). The CDR3 totals 15 residues. Trimming removed 5 bases at V and 5 bases at J, with 18 bases between. The germline V gene encodes CDR1 SGHVS and CDR2 FNYEAQ. Written as DNA, the CDR3 is TGTGCCAGCAGCCCCCACGGGGCGGGGCGGGAGACCCAGTACTTC. As protein: CASSPHGAGRETQYF.

V gene TRBV6-8 combines with J gene TRBJ2-1; TRBD2 matches 9 bases. CDR3 size: 15 residues. The germline V gene encodes CDR1 MNHGY and CDR2 SAAAGT. V was pared by 5 bases and J by 10 bases, with 12 bases of the junction left unmatched. The CDR3 bases are TGTGCCAGCAGTAGACTAGCGGAACCTCGGGGGGAGCAGTTCTTC. The encoded protein is CASSRLAEPRGEQFF.

The gene calls are TRBV6-8 and TRBJ2-1; TRBD2 matches at 7 bases. The germline CDR1 and CDR2 sequences are MNHGY and SAAAGT. The CDR3 loop spans 16 amino acids. Trimming cost V 7 bases and J 0 bases; bases outside gene matches: 9. The chain's CDR3 is CASTGGTTHSYNEQFF. CDR3 bases: TGTGCCAGCACTGGGGGGACTACCCACTCCTACAATGAGCAGTTCTTC.